This T cell receptor (beta chain) was identified in a study of T-cell memory formation after mild COVID-19. Overall study findings and caveats: A balance of CD4 and CD8 characterized clones contracting day 15 to 85, whereas later expanders leaned CD4+. Most CD4+ clones that shrank were in CM and EM, while CD8+ ones turned up in EMRA.

There are a few counts of this clonotype. Its antigen is still unknown. Constant-segment primers served in 5'RACE that generated TCR alpha and TCR beta cDNA libraries bearing sample barcodes and UMIs. TCRdb redid the calling of the 5' RACE reads with MiXCR, one entry per CDR3 protein. This repertoire shows about 180,000 distinct CDR3 sequences, less than 20% found once; its top ten account for roughly 3.7%. Sequencing used PBMCs or a T cell subset sorted from them (not recorded which). This sequence originates from a man between 18 and 29 years old who had mild COVID-19 (a few samples of this study predate the infection). Cell type and time point are not known.

CDR3 nucleotide sequence: TGTGCCAGCAGCTTCTCCGGGACTTACTACAATGAGCAGTTCTTC. Amino acids: CASSFSGTYYNEQFF. V gene TRBV7-2 combines with J gene TRBJ2-1, with a weak D call TRBD2 (6 bases). The CDR3 length is 15 residues. The V end was cut by 3 bases, the J end by 3 bases, with 12 bases between. CDR1 is SGHTA and CDR2 is FQGNSA in the germline V gene.